The rows below give T cell receptor beta chains drawn from one sample of a study of shared clonotypes between healthy human individuals. Generated by immunoSEQ multiplex PCR, the TCRdb table keeps only in-frame clones and is missing some. The sample has around 330,000 clones, roughly 70% seen once. The sample comprised memory CD4+ T cells sorted from blood. The receptors here all came from a man aged 25 to 40 in good health. Both conserved end residues are part of each CDR3. D genes are given only for firm matches. Clone size is stated in some rows and not others, as once, few, many or a class when expanded.

TRBJ2-1	TRBD2	TRBV27	.	TGTGCCAGCAGTTTACTGACGGCTAGCGGGAGACGCAATGAGCAGTTCTTC	CASSLLTASGRRNEQFF
TRBJ2-5	.	TRBV11-2	.	TGTGCCAGCAGCCCTACAGCTCTCCAAGAGACCCAGTACTTC	CASSPTALQETQYF
TRBJ2-1	.	TRBV2	.	TGTGCCAGCAGACATCGACCCCCCGTTGACAATGAGCAGTTCTTC	CASRHRPPVDNEQFF
TRBJ1-2	.	TRBV4-3	.	TGCGCCAGCAGCCAAGTACAGGGTAAAACCTATGGCTACACCTTC	CASSQVQGKTYGYTF
TRBJ1-2	.	TRBV9	.	TGTGCCAGCAGCGGGTGGACAGATCCCTATGGCTACACCTTC	CASSGWTDPYGYTF
TRBJ1-5	.	TRBV5-4	few	TGTGCCAGCAGCTTGGAAGCCGGTAATCAGCCCCAGCATTTT	CASSLEAGNQPQHF
TRBJ2-3	TRBD2	TRBV29-1	.	TGCAGCGTTCAGACTAGCGGGAAGGAAGATACGCAGTATTTT	CSVQTSGKEDTQYF
TRBJ2-7	.	TRBV10-3	once	TGTGCCATCAGTTTCGGGGCGGCAGCAGGTCGATGGGAGCAGTACTTC	CAISFGAAAGRWEQYF
TRBJ2-7	.	TRBV11-2	.	TGTGCCAGCAGCTTAGCCCGGGGCGAGCAGTACTTC	CASSLARGEQYF
TRBJ1-2	.	TRBV18	.	TGTGCCAGCTCACCAGGAGCTAACTATGGCTACACCTTC	CASSPGANYGYTF
TRBJ2-1	.	TRBV6-6	once	TGTGCCAGCCTAAGAGACAATGAGCAGTTCTTC	CASLRDNEQFF
TRBJ2-5	.	TRBV5-1	.	TGCGCCAGCAGCTTATCCCCCGGGACGGCACAAGAGACCCAGTACTTC	CASSLSPGTAQETQYF
TRBJ2-3	TRBD2	TRBV7-2	.	TGTGCCAGCAGCTTTTATAGCGGGGCTAGCACAGATACGCAGTATTTT	CASSFYSGASTDTQYF
TRBJ1-1	TRBD1	TRBV19	.	TGTGCCAGTAGTATCCCGGCAGGGGGCAACACTGAAGCTTTCTTT	CASSIPAGGNTEAFF
TRBJ2-2	.	TRBV5-1	.	TGCGCCAGCAGCTTGGTTTGGACGAACACCGGGGAGCTGTTTTTT	CASSLVWTNTGELFF
TRBJ2-1	.	TRBV10-3	.	TGTGCCATCAGTGCAGGGGGTAGCGGAGAGCAGTTCTTC	CAISAGGSGEQFF
TRBJ2-1	TRBD2	TRBV7-8	.	TGTGCCAGCAGCGTCAACTCGCGGGAGAATGAGCAGTTCTTC	CASSVNSRENEQFF
TRBJ2-6	.	TRBV6-5	.	TGTGCCAGCAGTCCCCAGGGCTCTGGGGCCAACGTCCTGACTTTC	CASSPQGSGANVLTF
TRBJ2-7	.	TRBV28	.	TGTGCCAGCAGTGACCCACTTGGCGAGCAGTACTTC	CASSDPLGEQYF
TRBJ1-5	.	TRBV16	.	TGTGCCAGCAGCCCGTTACGTTCAGGGGAAGGTCAGCCCCAGCATTTT	CASSPLRSGEGQPQHF
TRBJ1-1	TRBD1	TRBV28	few	TGTGCCAGCAGAGTGACAGGGTATGGGAACACTGAAGCTTTCTTT	CASRVTGYGNTEAFF
TRBJ2-5	.	TRBV10-3	.	TGTGCCATCAGTGATGCGGGTCTAGCGGAGACCCAGTACTTC	CAISDAGLAETQYF
TRBJ2-5	.	TRBV19	.	TGTGCCAGTAGCCGAGGGCGGTGGGAGACCCAGTACTTC	CASSRGRWETQYF
TRBJ2-1	.	TRBV5-1	.	TGCGCCAGCAGCTTGACTAGAGGGAATGAGCAGTTCTTC	CASSLTRGNEQFF
TRBJ1-2	.	TRBV29-1	.	TGCAGCGTTGAAGAAGACGAGGGTATCTATGGCTACACCTTC	CSVEEDEGIYGYTF
TRBJ1-1	.	TRBV10-1	.	TGCGCCAGCAGTGTTGACAGGAACACTGAAGCTTTCTTT	CASSVDRNTEAFF
TRBJ2-7	.	TRBV28	.	TGTGCCAGCATTGGTACCACACCGACGCCCTACGAGCAGTACTTC	CASIGTTPTPYEQYF
TRBJ2-7	.	TRBV5-6	.	TGTGCCAGCAGCTTGGGCGGACTAACCCCTGGTGAGCAGTACTTC	CASSLGGLTPGEQYF
TRBJ2-6	TRBD1	TRBV5-1	few	TGCGCCAGCAGCTTTGGGGACAGTCGCTCTGGGGCCAACGTCCTGACTTTC	CASSFGDSRSGANVLTF
TRBJ1-1	.	TRBV19	.	TGTGCCAGTTCCAACTCGGGGGGCGTGAACACTGAAGCTTTCTTT	CASSNSGGVNTEAFF
TRBJ2-1	TRBD2	TRBV7-8	.	TGTGCCAGCAGCAGGGAAGCGGGACTCTACAATGAGCAGTTCTTC	CASSREAGLYNEQFF
TRBJ2-3	.	TRBV10-3	.	TGTGCCATCAGTCGCTCCGGAGCCAGCACAGATACGCAGTATTTT	CAISRSGASTDTQYF
TRBJ2-2	TRBD1	TRBV27	.	TGTGCCAGCAGCCTGGACAGGGGGCGTTCGAACACCGGGGAGCTGTTTTTT	CASSLDRGRSNTGELFF
TRBJ1-1	.	TRBV4-3	.	TGCGCCAGCAGCCAAGGATCGAGGGGAAATGAAGCTTTCTTT	CASSQGSRGNEAFF
TRBJ1-2	.	TRBV7-2	.	TGTGCCAGCAGCTTAAGTTCCAGGGAGGATGGCTACACCTTC	CASSLSSREDGYTF
TRBJ1-2	TRBD1	TRBV7-9	.	TGTGCCAGCAGCTTATATGGAGGGGGCGGCTACACCTTC	CASSLYGGGGYTF
TRBJ1-6	TRBD1	TRBV5-5	.	TGTGCCAGCAGCTTGAAGACAGGGGGATACTCACCCCTCCACTTT	CASSLKTGGYSPLHF
TRBJ2-3	.	TRBV2	.	TGTGCCAGCAGACCTACAACAGATACGCAGTATTTT	CASRPTTDTQYF
TRBJ1-2	.	TRBV6-5	.	TGTGCCAGCAGTACGCGTGGACAGGGCTACACCTTC	CASSTRGQGYTF
TRBJ2-1	.	TRBV11-2	.	TGTGCCAGCAGCCGATCACCAACATACCAGAATGAGCAGTTCTTC	CASSRSPTYQNEQFF
TRBJ1-4	TRBD1	TRBV2	once	TGTGCCAGCAGACCGGGACAGTATAATGAAAAACTGTTTTTT	CASRPGQYNEKLFF
TRBJ1-4	TRBD1	TRBV27	.	TGTGCCAGCAGTTTATCCCCGGGACAGACTGCAACTAATGAAAAACTGTTTTTT	CASSLSPGQTATNEKLFF
TRBJ2-2	.	TRBV5-1	.	TGCGCCAGCAGCTTGTCCGCCGGGGAGCTGTTTTTT	CASSLSAGELFF
TRBJ2-7	.	TRBV7-6	.	TGTGCCAGCAGCTTAGGTTCGGACACCGCCTACGAGCAGTACTTC	CASSLGSDTAYEQYF
TRBJ2-2	.	TRBV14	.	TGTGCCAGCAGCCAAGTAAGGTCTTCGCAGGACACCGGGGAGCTGTTTTTT	CASSQVRSSQDTGELFF
TRBJ2-1	.	TRBV11-3	.	TGTGCCAGCAGCTTAAGAACCAATGAGCAGTTCTTC	CASSLRTNEQFF
TRBJ2-3	.	TRBV5-6	.	TGTGCCAGCAGCTTGTTCCGGCAGCCCAATGAGGCAGATACGCAGTATTTT	CASSLFRQPNEADTQYF
TRBJ2-2	.	TRBV7-2	few	TGTGCCAGCAGCCCACAGGGAACCGGGGAGCTGTTTTTT	CASSPQGTGELFF
TRBJ2-7	TRBD1	TRBV28	many	TGTGCCAGTAATTTGGGACAGGGTAGGGAGCAGTACTTC	CASNLGQGREQYF
TRBJ1-3	.	TRBV10-3	.	TGTGCCATCAGTCGATCGGGAGGCTCTGGAAACACCATATATTTT	CAISRSGGSGNTIYF
TRBJ2-7	.	TRBV19	.	TGTGCCAGTAGTATAGCCATCGCCTACGAGCAGTACTTC	CASSIAIAYEQYF
TRBJ1-4	.	TRBV18	once	TGTGCCAGCTCACCAACTAGGGGGTCGAATAATGAAAAACTGTTTTTT	CASSPTRGSNNEKLFF
TRBJ2-1	.	TRBV5-8	.	TGTGCCAGCACCCCGGCCAGGAAGGCGGGGAGTGGGAATGAGCAGTTCTTC	CASTPARKAGSGNEQFF